The 21 T cell receptor beta chains presented below share a single source sample, sequenced in a study of blood T cell repertoires in COVID-19. Generated by immunoSEQ multiplex PCR, the TCRdb table keeps only in-frame clones and is missing some. The data contain over 150,000 clones, under 95% of them singletons. Sequencing was done on a sample of peripheral blood. The receptors were gathered from a man aged 45-60 years with acute or convalescent COVID-19.

The chain links TRBV6-2 or TRBV6-3 to TRBJ2-2, with D perhaps TRBD2 (6 bases). This CDR3 has 15 residues. Germline V CDR1 and CDR2: MNHEY, SVGEGT. V was cut by 4 bases and J by 5 bases, with 14 bases left in between. The CDR3 region is CASSSDGGFTGELFF. CDR3 coding DNA: TGTGCCAGCAGTTCCGATGGGGGGTTTACCGGGGAGCTGTTTTTT.

The rearrangement joins TRBV28 to TRBJ1-4; the D gene is possibly TRBD1 (6 bases). The CDR3 spans 12 residues. V lost 5 bases and J 13 bases, leaving 14 bases between the germline ends. Per germline, CDR1 MDHEN and CDR2 SYDVKM. CDR3 in amino acids: CASSKTQGRLFF. For the CDR3, the DNA is TGTGCCAGCAGTAAAACACAGGGTAGACTGTTTTTT.

The V call is TRBV28, the J call TRBJ2-2, with unresolved D. Trimming removed 3 bases at V and 1 base at J, with 6 bases between. This CDR3 spans 14 amino acids. Germline V gene data show CDR1 as MDHEN and CDR2 as SYDVKM. The CDR3 reads CASSFPRNTGELFF. In nucleotides, the CDR3 is TGTGCCAGCAGTTTCCCCAGGAACACCGGGGAGCTGTTTTTT. The full variable domain, completed using reference TRBV28 and TRBJ2-2, is DVKVTQSSRYLVKRTGEKVFLECVQDMDHENMFWYRQDPGLGLRLIYFSYDVKMKEKGDIPEGYSVSREKKERFSLILESASTNQTSMYLCASSFPRNTGELFFGEGSRLTVL.

V usage is TRBV4-2 and J usage is TRBJ2-2, with a weak D call TRBD2 (5 bases). CDR3 size: 17 residues. Germline V CDR1 and CDR2: LGHNA, YNFKEQ. Trimming stripped 0 bases from V and 2 bases from J, with 13 bases between. The CDR3 DNA sequence: TGTGCCAGCAGCCAAGACTACCGGGGAACCAACACCGGGGAGCTGTTTTTT. Residues: CASSQDYRGTNTGELFF.

This chain connects TRBV18 to TRBJ2-2, with 8 bases fitting TRBD1. The germline CDR1 and CDR2 sequences are KGHSH and LQKENI. The CDR3 runs 14 residues. With V trimmed by 6 bases and J by 6 bases, 6 bases remained unmatched. CDR3 amino acids: CASSPRDRSGELFF. The CDR3 bases are TGTGCCAGCTCTCCCCGGGACAGGTCCGGGGAGCTGTTTTTT.

J is TRBJ2-2 and V is TRBV10-3, with D perhaps TRBD2 (5 bases). The V gene's germline CDR1 is ENHRY and CDR2 SYGVKD. V lost 2 bases and J lost 5, with 9 bases in between. This CDR3 is built from 14 residues. The CDR3 sequence is CAISEGLWTGELFF. CDR3 nucleotides: TGTGCCATCAGTGAGGGACTGTGGACCGGGGAGCTGTTTTTT.

This clone has more than one count but fewer than ten. This sequence joins TRBV27 and TRBJ2-1; perhaps TRBD1 as D (6 bases). Germline assignment: CDR1 MNHEY and CDR2 SMNVEV (reference sequence). This CDR3 spans 15 amino acids. V was clipped by 6 bases and J by 4 bases, with 16 bases between them. The CDR3 reads CASRPDRLEYNEQFF. CDR3 in DNA: TGTGCCAGCAGACCAGACAGGCTCGAATACAATGAGCAGTTCTTC.

The chain uses TRBV12-1 and TRBJ2-5; the table's D gene call, TRBD2, was not cross checked with the DNA. TRBV12-1 is recorded as a pseudogene. This CDR3 spans 15 amino acids. The CDR3 coding sequence is TGTGCCAGCGCGTTCGACCGGGGGAGGTTGGAGACCCAGTACTTC. This encodes CASAFDRGRLETQYF.

The CDR3 DNA reads TGTGCCAGCAGCTTCAGACGGGGACAGACCAATGAGCAGTTCTTC. Protein product: CASSFRRGQTNEQFF. This chain joins TRBV7-2 and TRBJ2-1; the match to TRBD1 covers 7 bases. V shed 3 bases, J shed 6 bases, and the junction held 8 bases outside the gene matches. Germline V gene sequence: CDR1 SGHTA, CDR2 FQGNSA. The CDR3 consists of 15 residues.

J is TRBJ2-4 and V is TRBV7-2, with 7 bases that match TRBD1. V trimming: 2 bases; J trimming: 9 bases; junction bases outside the gene matches: 7. Germline V CDR1 and CDR2: SGHTA, FQGNSA. The CDR3 has 14 amino acids. CDR3 sequence: CASSLNVGGGIQYF. The DNA for the CDR3 is TGTGCCAGCAGCTTAAACGTAGGGGGCGGCATTCAGTACTTC.

The chain uses TRBV27 and TRBJ1-5, with TRBD1 matching 9 bases. This CDR3 comprises 15 residues. From germline, CDR1 is MNHEY and CDR2 SMNVEV (reference sequence). V trimming: 5 bases; J trimming: 3 bases; junction bases outside the gene matches: 5. Here the CDR3 reads CASSPRTGVNQPQHF. CDR3 in DNA: TGTGCCAGCAGTCCTCGGACAGGGGTCAATCAGCCCCAGCATTTT.

The V call is TRBV4-3, the J call TRBJ2-2, with D maybe TRBD2 (5 bases). The CDR3 extends over 14 amino acids. CDR1 is LGHNA and CDR2 is YSLEER in the germline V gene. V lost 2 bases and J 6 bases, leaving 10 bases between the germline ends. The CDR3 loop is CASSQQRVPGELFF. The CDR3 DNA follows: TGCGCCAGCAGCCAACAGAGGGTTCCCGGGGAGCTGTTTTTT.

The table lists this clone with a count of one. The V and J genes are TRBV28 and TRBJ1-5; 8 bases are shared with TRBD1. Germline loops: CDR1 MDHEN, CDR2 SYDVKM. CDR3 length equals 12 residues. The V and J ends lost 2 bases and 14 bases, in that order; junction bases with no gene match: 5. CDR3: CASSLQDRAKHF. In nucleotides, the CDR3 is TGTGCCAGCAGTTTACAGGACAGGGCGAAGCATTTT.

The V and J genes are TRBV3-1 (or the pseudogene TRBV3-2) and TRBJ1-3; D not resolved. CDR3 length: 15 amino acids. The germline CDR1 and CDR2 sequences are LGHDT and YNNKEL (reference sequence). V lost 4 bases, J lost 8 bases, and 18 bases lay in between. The DNA of the CDR3 is TGTGCCAGCAGCCGGTCGGAGGCGAGTGGGGACACCATATATTTT. Its translation is CASSRSEASGDTIYF.

This chain connects TRBV6-5 to TRBJ2-2; 7 positions agree with TRBD2. J was trimmed by 6 bases and V by 7 bases; bases with no gene match: 11. The CDR3 loop spans 15 amino acids. The V gene's germline CDR1 is MNHEY and CDR2 SVGAGI. The CDR3 DNA is TGTGCCAGCAACAGTGGGGGGGGAATGGCCGGGGAGCTGTTTTTT. Its translation is CASNSGGGMAGELFF.

The chain couples TRBV19 to TRBJ1-1; 8 nucleotides align to TRBD1. The germline V gene encodes CDR1 LNHDA and CDR2 SQIVND (reference sequence). This CDR3 is 16 amino acids long. Germline trimming cut 5 bases from V and 1 base from J; bases unmatched to any gene: 9. CDR3 protein: CASSPPGTGRNTEAFF. In nucleotides, the CDR3 is TGTGCCAGTAGTCCCCCGGGGACAGGAAGGAACACTGAAGCTTTCTTT.

Turning to this clone: Germline and junction disagree at one end, which may indicate a read error. The genes are TRBV12-3 or TRBV12-4 and TRBJ1-1; tentatively, D is TRBD1 (6 bases). The CDR3 contains 12 residues. The CDR3 is CASSSRTGKVLF. The CDR3 coding sequence is TGTGCCAGCAGTTCCAGAACAGGGAAGGTGCTCTTT.

The gene calls are TRBV7-9 and TRBJ2-1, with 7 bases aligning to TRBD1. Trimming took 6 bases from V and 3 from J; bases not matched to a gene: 8. Germline V lookup: CDR1 SEHNR, CDR2 FQNEAQ (reference sequence). This CDR3 has 15 residues. The CDR3 protein is CASSIGDRDYNEQFF. The CDR3 coding sequence is TGTGCCAGCAGTATAGGCGACAGGGACTACAATGAGCAGTTCTTC.

This clone was recorded only once. This chain links TRBV6-5 with TRBJ1-2; the D gene is possibly TRBD1 (6 bases). In germline, CDR1 is MNHEY, CDR2 SVGAGI. V was cut by 6 bases and J by 6 bases, with 20 bases left in between. This CDR3 has 15 amino acids. In DNA, the CDR3 is TGTGCCAGCAGCCCCCATCCCGAGGACAGCAATGGCTACACCTTC. It is translated as CASSPHPEDSNGYTF.

V gene TRBV3-1 (or the pseudogene TRBV3-2) combines with J gene TRBJ2-1; 7 nucleotides line up with TRBD2. V shed 2 bases and J 6 bases; nucleotides not matched to a gene: 13. Germline CDR1 LGHDT, CDR2 YNNKEL (reference sequence). The CDR3 runs 17 residues. The CDR3 DNA reads as TGTGCCAGCAGCCAATTGCCCCCTAGCGGCTTTTTCAATGAGCAGTTCTTC. Amino acid sequence: CASSQLPPSGFFNEQFF.

This chain uses TRBV11-2 with TRBJ1-2, with a possible D match to TRBD1 (5 bases). This CDR3 region has 12 residues. Germline values: CDR1 SGHAT, CDR2 FQNNGV. V shed 0 bases and J shed 10 bases, with 9 bases lying between them. In nucleotides, the CDR3 is TGTGCCAGCAGCTTAGAGGCGGGACTCTACACCTTC. This sequence encodes CASSLEAGLYTF.